This T cell receptor (beta chain) came from a study of regulatory T cells in long-lasting Graves disease. V was pared by 5 bases and J by 5 bases, with 13 bases of the junction left unmatched. Germline values: CDR1 SEHNR, CDR2 FQNEAQ (reference sequence). CDR3 length: 17 amino acids. Noted time point: newly diagnosed GD, antithyroid drugs for less than 3 months. With RNA extracted from PBMCs as input, the TCR library was made. American Thyroid Association guidelines defined how Graves' disease was diagnosed. The authors built TCR beta libraries using iRepertoire HTBI primers and Arm-PCR of CDR3 regions. TCRdb ran MiXCR on the multiplex PCR reads and lists one entry per CDR3 protein. The top ten hold 25% to 30% of the sample, which has a few hundred thousand distinct CDR3 sequences, 16% seen once. By share of the sample, this clonotype is medium-sized. These same records also appear under a second study, on T cells in Graves' hyperthyroidism and ophthalmopathy. From that report: Diagnosis of hyperthyroidism was new in patients aged 18 to 65, and its duration was under 2 months. Researchers found most expanded thyroid clonotypes above 0.001 in blood as well.

The sample was peripheral blood mononuclear cells (PBMCs), taken at new diagnosis, from a patient treated with antithyroid drugs. V gene TRBV7-9 combines with J gene TRBJ2-2, with 8 bases that match TRBD2. This sequence was found in a man in his forties with Graves disease. CDR3 DNA: TGTGCCAGCAGCGGAAATTTGCTAGCGGGTGGGACCGGGGAGCTGTTTTTT. It yields the protein CASSGNLLAGGTGELFF.